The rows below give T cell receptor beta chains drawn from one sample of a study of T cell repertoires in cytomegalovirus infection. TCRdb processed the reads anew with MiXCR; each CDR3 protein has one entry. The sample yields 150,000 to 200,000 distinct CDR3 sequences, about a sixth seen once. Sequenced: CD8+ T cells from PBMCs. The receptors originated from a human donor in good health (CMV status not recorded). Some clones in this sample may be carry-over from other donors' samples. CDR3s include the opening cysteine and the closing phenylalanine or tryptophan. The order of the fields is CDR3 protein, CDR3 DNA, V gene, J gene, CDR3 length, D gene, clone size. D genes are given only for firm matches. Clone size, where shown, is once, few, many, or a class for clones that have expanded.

CDR3aa: CASSFPAEGHNTGELFF
CDR3nt: TGTGCCAGCAGCTTCCCGGCCGAGGGACACAACACCGGGGAGCTGTTTTTT
v_gene: TRBV7-2
j_gene: TRBJ2-2
len: 17
d_gene: NA
abundance: many

CDR3aa: CASSVGQGKSYEQYF
CDR3nt: TGTGCCAGCAGTGTGGGACAGGGCAAATCCTACGAGCAGTACTTC
v_gene: TRBV2
j_gene: TRBJ2-7
len: 15
d_gene: TRBD1
abundance: NA

CDR3aa: CASTPAGWKAFF
CDR3nt: TGTGCCAGCACCCCGGCAGGTTGGAAAGCTTTCTTT
v_gene: TRBV7-9
j_gene: TRBJ1-1
len: 12
d_gene: NA
abundance: few

CDR3aa: CASSDPGTAASEQYF
CDR3nt: TGTGCCAGCAGTGACCCCGGGACAGCCGCTTCCGAGCAGTACTTC
v_gene: TRBV6-6
j_gene: TRBJ2-7
len: 15
d_gene: TRBD1
abundance: few

CDR3aa: CASSYSTVGYTEAFF
CDR3nt: TGTGCCAGCAGTTACTCGACCGTGGGATACACTGAAGCTTTCTTT
v_gene: TRBV6-5
j_gene: TRBJ1-1
len: 15
d_gene: NA
abundance: NA

CDR3aa: CASSQGTAQETQYF
CDR3nt: TGTGCCAGCAGCCAAGGGACAGCCCAAGAGACCCAGTACTTC
v_gene: TRBV11-3
j_gene: TRBJ2-5
len: 14
d_gene: TRBD1
abundance: NA

CDR3aa: CASRTFKGYTF
CDR3nt: TGTGCCAGTAGGACTTTCAAGGGCTACACCTTC
v_gene: TRBV19
j_gene: TRBJ1-2
len: 11
d_gene: NA
abundance: NA

CDR3aa: CASSLQDWTEAFF
CDR3nt: TGTGCCAGCAGTTTACAGGATTGGACTGAAGCTTTCTTT
v_gene: TRBV25-1
j_gene: TRBJ1-1
len: 13
d_gene: NA
abundance: few

CDR3aa: CSSLDPGRNTEAFF
CDR3nt: TGCAGTTCTTTAGATCCCGGACGGAACACTGAAGCTTTCTTT
v_gene: TRBV20-1
j_gene: TRBJ1-1
len: 14
d_gene: NA
abundance: NA

CDR3aa: CASSLIPGASIQYF
CDR3nt: TGTGCCAGCAGTCTTATACCAGGGGCCAGCATTCAGTACTTC
v_gene: TRBV27
j_gene: TRBJ2-4
len: 14
d_gene: NA
abundance: NA

CDR3aa: CVSSMGQGTTEAFF
CDR3nt: TGTGTCAGCAGTATGGGACAGGGGACCACTGAAGCTTTCTTT
v_gene: TRBV12-3/TRBV12-4
j_gene: TRBJ1-1
len: 14
d_gene: TRBD1
abundance: NA

CDR3aa: CASSQDDIGAFF
CDR3nt: TGCGCCAGCAGCCAAGATGACATCGGAGCTTTCTTT
v_gene: TRBV4-1
j_gene: TRBJ1-1
len: 12
d_gene: NA
abundance: NA

CDR3aa: CASSLQSRDREETQYF
CDR3nt: TGTGCCAGCAGTTTACAGTCCCGGGACAGGGAAGAGACCCAGTACTTC
v_gene: TRBV6-1
j_gene: TRBJ2-5
len: 16
d_gene: TRBD1
abundance: NA

CDR3aa: CASSLNTRLKNQPQHF
CDR3nt: TGTGCCAGCAGCTTAAATACGAGATTGAAAAATCAGCCCCAGCATTTT
v_gene: TRBV7-2
j_gene: TRBJ1-5
len: 16
d_gene: NA
abundance: once

CDR3aa: CASSFRGGRDAFF
CDR3nt: TGTGCCAGCAGTTTTAGGGGAGGTAGGGACGCTTTCTTT
v_gene: TRBV28
j_gene: TRBJ1-1
len: 13
d_gene: NA
abundance: NA

CDR3aa: CATSRDSGDTQYF
CDR3nt: TGTGCCACCAGCAGAGATAGCGGAGATACGCAGTATTTT
v_gene: TRBV15
j_gene: TRBJ2-3
len: 13
d_gene: NA
abundance: NA

CDR3aa: CASSSFEWAQETQYF
CDR3nt: TGTGCCAGCAGCTCCTTCGAGTGGGCGCAAGAGACCCAGTACTTC
v_gene: TRBV12-3/TRBV12-4
j_gene: TRBJ2-5
len: 15
d_gene: NA
abundance: few

CDR3aa: CASSLPRPSTDTQYF
CDR3nt: TGTGCCAGCAGCTTACCCCGGCCTAGCACAGATACGCAGTATTTT
v_gene: TRBV7-9
j_gene: TRBJ2-3
len: 15
d_gene: NA
abundance: many

CDR3aa: CSVEDEGGGYTF
CDR3nt: TGCAGCGTTGAAGACGAGGGCGGTGGCTACACCTTC
v_gene: TRBV29-1
j_gene: TRBJ1-2
len: 12
d_gene: NA
abundance: NA

CDR3aa: CASSARAVRGYTF
CDR3nt: TGTGCCAGCAGTGCCCGGGCAGTACGGGGCTACACCTTC
v_gene: TRBV28
j_gene: TRBJ1-2
len: 13
d_gene: NA
abundance: NA

CDR3aa: CASRTGTGILSNTEAFF
CDR3nt: TGTGCCAGCAGGACCGGGACAGGAATTTTATCGAACACTGAAGCTTTCTTT
v_gene: TRBV6-2/TRBV6-3
j_gene: TRBJ1-1
len: 17
d_gene: TRBD1
abundance: few

CDR3aa: CASSLSWETNTGELFF
CDR3nt: TGTGCCAGCAGTTTATCGTGGGAGACGAACACCGGGGAGCTGTTTTTT
v_gene: TRBV12-3/TRBV12-4
j_gene: TRBJ2-2
len: 16
d_gene: NA
abundance: NA

CDR3aa: CASSILPPAGVLADTQYF
CDR3nt: TGTGCCAGCAGTATCCTTCCTCCAGCGGGGGTTTTAGCAGATACGCAGTATTTT
v_gene: TRBV7-9
j_gene: TRBJ2-3
len: 18
d_gene: TRBD2
abundance: few

CDR3aa: CASSPIIAGSDDEQYF
CDR3nt: TGTGCCAGCAGCCCGATAATCGCGGGGAGTGACGACGAGCAGTACTTC
v_gene: TRBV28
j_gene: TRBJ2-7
len: 16
d_gene: NA
abundance: few

CDR3aa: CASSYGRTEQFF
CDR3nt: TGTGCCAGCAGCTACGGACGGACCGAGCAGTTCTTC
v_gene: TRBV12-3/TRBV12-4
j_gene: TRBJ2-1
len: 12
d_gene: NA
abundance: few

CDR3aa: CASSAQGVYEQYF
CDR3nt: TGTGCCAGCAGCGCCCAGGGGGTTTACGAGCAGTACTTC
v_gene: TRBV7-2
j_gene: TRBJ2-7
len: 13
d_gene: TRBD1
abundance: many

CDR3aa: CASSLWAAVGAEAFF
CDR3nt: TGTGCCAGCAGCTTATGGGCCGCCGTCGGGGCTGAAGCTTTCTTT
v_gene: TRBV7-2
j_gene: TRBJ1-1
len: 15
d_gene: NA
abundance: NA

CDR3aa: CASIHGQNYGYTF
CDR3nt: TGTGCCAGCATCCATGGGCAGAACTATGGCTACACCTTC
v_gene: TRBV12-3/TRBV12-4
j_gene: TRBJ1-2
len: 13
d_gene: NA
abundance: NA

CDR3aa: CASSFPGETPYEQYF
CDR3nt: TGTGCCAGCAGCTTTCCTGGGGAGACCCCCTACGAGCAGTACTTC
v_gene: TRBV7-2
j_gene: TRBJ2-7
len: 15
d_gene: NA
abundance: few

CDR3aa: CASSLAGTGTEAFF
CDR3nt: TGTGCCAGCAGTTTGGCTGGGACGGGCACTGAAGCTTTCTTT
v_gene: TRBV27
j_gene: TRBJ1-1
len: 14
d_gene: NA
abundance: NA

CDR3aa: CASSFRGITEAFF
CDR3nt: TGTGCCAGCAGTTTTCGAGGAATCACTGAAGCTTTCTTT
v_gene: TRBV12-3/TRBV12-4
j_gene: TRBJ1-1
len: 13
d_gene: NA
abundance: NA

CDR3aa: CASSSPGSATDTQYF
CDR3nt: TGTGCCAGCAGCTCCCCCGGGTCCGCCACAGATACGCAGTATTTT
v_gene: TRBV7-9
j_gene: TRBJ2-3
len: 15
d_gene: NA
abundance: NA

CDR3aa: CSALDRDNYGYTF
CDR3nt: TGCAGTGCTCTGGACAGGGATAACTATGGCTACACCTTC
v_gene: TRBV20-1
j_gene: TRBJ1-2
len: 13
d_gene: TRBD1
abundance: NA

CDR3aa: CSVPSGTGGTDTQYF
CDR3nt: TGCAGCGTTCCCTCCGGGACAGGGGGCACAGATACGCAGTATTTT
v_gene: TRBV29-1
j_gene: TRBJ2-3
len: 15
d_gene: TRBD1
abundance: few

CDR3aa: CASSPGAGLNEQYF
CDR3nt: TGTGCCAGCAGCCCGGGTGCAGGGCTAAACGAGCAGTACTTC
v_gene: TRBV5-5
j_gene: TRBJ2-7
len: 14
d_gene: NA
abundance: NA

CDR3aa: CASKERVMNTEAFF
CDR3nt: TGTGCAAGCAAGGAGAGGGTCATGAACACTGAAGCTTTCTTT
v_gene: TRBV30
j_gene: TRBJ1-1
len: 14
d_gene: NA
abundance: few

CDR3aa: CASSQVTGRKNIQYF
CDR3nt: TGTGCCAGCAGCCAAGTGACAGGGAGAAAAAACATTCAGTACTTC
v_gene: TRBV14
j_gene: TRBJ2-4
len: 15
d_gene: TRBD1
abundance: NA